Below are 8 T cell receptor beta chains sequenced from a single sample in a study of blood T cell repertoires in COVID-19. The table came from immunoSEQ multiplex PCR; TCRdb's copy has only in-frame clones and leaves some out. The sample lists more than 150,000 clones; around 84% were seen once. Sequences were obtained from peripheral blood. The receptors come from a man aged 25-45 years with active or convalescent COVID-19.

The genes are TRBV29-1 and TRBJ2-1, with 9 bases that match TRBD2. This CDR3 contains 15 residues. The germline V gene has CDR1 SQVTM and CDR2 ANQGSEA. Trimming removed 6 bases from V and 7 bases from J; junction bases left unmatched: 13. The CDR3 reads CSVVNKRGAGNEQFF. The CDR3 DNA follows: TGCAGCGTCGTTAACAAGCGGGGGGCGGGGAATGAGCAGTTCTTC.

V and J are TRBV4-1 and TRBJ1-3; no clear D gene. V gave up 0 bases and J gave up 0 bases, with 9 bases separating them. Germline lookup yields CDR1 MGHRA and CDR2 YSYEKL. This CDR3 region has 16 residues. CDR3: CASSQDAGFSGNTIYF. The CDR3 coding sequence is TGCGCCAGCAGCCAAGATGCGGGATTCTCTGGAAACACCATATATTTT.

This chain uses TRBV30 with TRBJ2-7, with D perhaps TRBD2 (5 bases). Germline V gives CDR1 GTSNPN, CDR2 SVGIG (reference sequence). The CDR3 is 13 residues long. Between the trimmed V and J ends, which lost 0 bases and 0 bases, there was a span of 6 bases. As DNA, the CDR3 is TGTGCCTGGAGTGTCCTAGCCTCCTACGAGCAGTACTTC. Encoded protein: CAWSVLASYEQYF.

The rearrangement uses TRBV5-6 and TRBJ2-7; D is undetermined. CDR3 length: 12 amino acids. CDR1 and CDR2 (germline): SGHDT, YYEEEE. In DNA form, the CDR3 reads TGTGCCAGCAGCCGCGGCTCCCACGAGCAGTACGTC. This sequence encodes CASSRGSHEQYV.

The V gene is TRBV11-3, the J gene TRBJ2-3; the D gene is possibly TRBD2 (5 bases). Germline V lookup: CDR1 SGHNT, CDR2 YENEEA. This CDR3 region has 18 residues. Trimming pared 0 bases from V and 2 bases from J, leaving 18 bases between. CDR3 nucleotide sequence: TGTGCCAGCAGCTTAGATCCCTTGAGGGCTAAGGTCACAGATACGCAGTATTTT. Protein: CASSLDPLRAKVTDTQYF.

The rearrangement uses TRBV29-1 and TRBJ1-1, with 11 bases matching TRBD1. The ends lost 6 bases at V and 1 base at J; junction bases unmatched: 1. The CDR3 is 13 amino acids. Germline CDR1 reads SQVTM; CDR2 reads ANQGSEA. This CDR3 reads CSVGTGGNTEAFF. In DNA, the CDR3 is TGCAGCGTGGGGACAGGGGGGAACACTGAAGCTTTCTTT.

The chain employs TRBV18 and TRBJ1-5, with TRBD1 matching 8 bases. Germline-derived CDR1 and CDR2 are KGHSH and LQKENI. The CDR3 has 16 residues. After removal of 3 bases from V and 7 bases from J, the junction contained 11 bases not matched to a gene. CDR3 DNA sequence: TGTGCCAGCTCACCCCGGACAGGGTCGTCAGTACAGCCCCAGCATTTT. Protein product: CASSPRTGSSVQPQHF.

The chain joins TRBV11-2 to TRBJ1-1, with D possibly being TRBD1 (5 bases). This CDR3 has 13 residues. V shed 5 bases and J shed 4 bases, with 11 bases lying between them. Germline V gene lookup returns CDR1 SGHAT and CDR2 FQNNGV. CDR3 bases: TGTGCCAGCAGCCCGGGGGACGGCACTGAAGCTTTCTTT. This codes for CASSPGDGTEAFF.